Listed below are T cell receptor beta chains from one sample, sequenced in a study of cytomegalovirus exposure and HLA in healthy donors. Clones were read by immunoSEQ multiplex PCR, and TCRdb kept only the in-frame ones, dropping some. Here the sample spans around 79,000 clones, over 65% being singletons. The sample taken for sequencing was PBMCs. These receptors all stem from a woman in her thirties or forties in good health and CMV-seropositive. CDR3s include the opening cysteine and the closing phenylalanine or tryptophan. A D gene is named only where the DNA matches it firmly. Clone size appears in some rows only: once, few, many, or a class for an expanded clone.

j_gene	v_gene	abundance	d_gene	len	CDR3aa	CDR3nt
TRBJ2-5	TRBV9	-	-	14	CASSAPGPLQTQYF	TGTGCCAGCAGCGCTCCGGGTCCCTTACAGACCCAGTACTTC
TRBJ2-6	TRBV2	few	-	15	CASRQESSGANVLTF	TGTGCCTCAAGACAGGAGAGCTCTGGGGCCAACGTCCTGACTTTC
TRBJ1-2	TRBV7-9	-	-	15	CASSPRRGANYGYTF	TGTGCCAGCAGTCCCCGACGGGGAGCTAACTATGGCTACACCTTC
TRBJ2-7	TRBV6-5	-	-	14	CASSYRGPGYEQYF	TGTGCCAGCAGTTACCGAGGGCCGGGCTACGAGCAGTACTTC
TRBJ2-7	TRBV28	-	TRBD1	13	CASSQGQDYEQYF	TGTGCCAGCAGTCAGGGACAGGACTACGAGCAGTACTTC
TRBJ2-1	TRBV4-3	many	TRBD2	15	CASSQDRTSRDEQFF	TGCGCCAGCAGCCAAGATAGGACTAGTCGGGATGAGCAGTTCTTC
TRBJ2-7	TRBV6-5	once	TRBD2	13	CASSGLGAYEQYF	TGTGCCAGCAGTGGACTAGGAGCCTACGAGCAGTACTTC
TRBJ2-5	TRBV5-6	-	-	15	CASSPKGGPWETQYF	TGTGCCAGCAGCCCGAAGGGGGGGCCTTGGGAGACCCAGTACTTC
TRBJ2-2	TRBV15	-	-	15	CATSRDLGDTGELFF	TGTGCCACCAGCAGAGATTTGGGAGACACCGGGGAGCTGTTTTTT
TRBJ2-7	TRBV4-2	-	-	15	CASSQEGGGLYEQYF	TGTGCCAGCAGCCAAGAGGGAGGCGGGTTATACGAGCAGTACTTC
TRBJ2-7	TRBV29-1	once	-	12	CSATGNAYEQYF	TGCAGCGCCACAGGGAACGCCTACGAGCAGTACTTC
TRBJ1-6	TRBV9	-	-	13	CASSPPGGGDLHF	TGTGCCAGCAGCCCACCGGGAGGAGGGGACCTCCACTTT
TRBJ1-5	TRBV6-9	-	-	14	CASSFPHLNQPQHF	TGTGCCAGCAGTTTCCCGCACCTAAATCAGCCCCAGCATTTT
TRBJ2-7	TRBV19	-	TRBD2	19	CASSHGASGGPRISYEQYF	TGTGCCAGTAGTCACGGAGCTAGCGGGGGTCCGAGGATCTCCTACGAGCAGTACTTC
TRBJ2-1	TRBV2	-	-	12	CASSTGDTEQFF	TGTGCCAGCAGTACGGGAGACACTGAGCAGTTCTTC
TRBJ2-5	TRBV9	-	-	14	CASSVSAYQETQYF	TGTGCCAGCAGCGTCTCAGCGTACCAAGAGACCCAGTACTTC
TRBJ1-6	TRBV27	few	-	16	CASSYEGGVGNSPLHF	TGTGCCAGCAGTTACGAGGGAGGGGTGGGGAATTCACCCCTCCACTTT
TRBJ1-1	TRBV25-1	-	-	14	CASSDWVSGTEAFF	TGTGCCAGCAGTGACTGGGTTTCGGGCACTGAAGCTTTCTTT
TRBJ2-2	TRBV29-1	-	-	13	CSVGSQGTGELFF	TGCAGCGTTGGGAGTCAGGGCACCGGGGAGCTGTTTTTT
TRBJ1-4	TRBV7-8	-	-	16	CASSRRADTEDEKLFF	TGTGCCAGCAGCCGACGGGCCGACACGGAGGATGAAAAACTGTTTTTT
TRBJ1-1	TRBV5-1	-	-	11	CASQRGTEAFF	TGCGCCAGCCAGAGAGGGACTGAAGCTTTCTTT
TRBJ2-5	TRBV7-2	-	-	13	CASSAQGYETQYF	TGTGCCAGCAGCGCACAGGGTTACGAGACCCAGTACTTC